Sequencing of this TCR beta chain was carried out in a study of cytomegalovirus exposure and HLA in healthy donors. The CDR3 covers 14 residues. V lost 2 bases and J lost 5, with 12 bases in between. The germline V gene has CDR1 SGHTA and CDR2 FQGNSA. Broader study findings: The only immune exposure information that was available was CMV serostatus. When the data were analyzed later, several of the most significant clusters appeared to be linked to common viral pathogens. Being productive about 87% or about 30% of the time was typical of most TCR beta V segments in an earlier analysis.

This clone was detected only once. Its antigen is unknown. Both 60 Vbeta primers and 13 Jbeta primers went into the PCR. This table comes from immunoSEQ multiplex PCR, and its TCRdb copy is limited to in-frame clones, with some not included. Among 110,000 or so clones listed, about 76% were seen once. This sequence was found in a woman in her thirties or forties in good health and CMV-seropositive. V usage is TRBV7-2 and J usage is TRBJ1-1; a weak D match, TRBD1 (6 bases). Sequencing was done on a sample of PBMCs. The CDR3 nucleotides are TGTGCCAGCAGCTTAACTCAGGGGAGAACTGAAGCTTTCTTT. Residues: CASSLTQGRTEAFF.